The 14 T cell receptor beta chains below were found in one sample sequenced in a study of blood T cell repertoires in COVID-19. Some clones are missing from TCRdb's copy, which holds only in-frame ones; the method was immunoSEQ multiplex PCR. The sample contains a few hundred thousand clones, around 89% of which appear only once. The sample was peripheral blood. Receptor source: a man aged 55 to 70 who had recovered from COVID-19.

In DNA, the CDR3 is TGTGCCAGCAGCAACCCGGGGGGGTCCCCGACCGGGGAGCTGTTTTTT. It translates to CASSNPGGSPTGELFF. This rearrangement joins TRBV11-3 to TRBJ2-2, with 8 nucleotides matching TRBD2. The CDR3 loop spans 16 amino acids. V trimming: 5 bases; J trimming: 5 bases; junction bases outside the gene matches: 10. Germline V gives CDR1 SGHNT, CDR2 YENEEA.

This chain links TRBV4-1 with TRBJ2-1, with a possible D match to TRBD2 (5 bases). The CDR3 covers 13 residues. Germline V gives CDR1 MGHRA, CDR2 YSYEKL. The V gene lost 4 bases and the J gene lost 8 bases, with 12 bases spanning the gap. This chain's CDR3 is CASSPLVRDEQFF. The CDR3 DNA reads TGCGCCAGCAGCCCACTAGTTCGGGATGAGCAGTTCTTC.

The chain joins TRBV7-2 to TRBJ1-2; weak D call: TRBD1 (5 bases). CDR3 size: 15 residues. In germline, CDR1 is SGHTA, CDR2 FQGNSA. Between the trimmed V and J ends, which lost 1 base and 7 bases, there was a span of 16 bases. This chain's CDR3 is CASSLDRTRAFGYTF. The DNA for the CDR3 is TGTGCCAGCAGCTTAGACCGGACCAGGGCTTTTGGCTACACCTTC.

This clone was recorded once. The CDR3 reads CASSPRTTADEKLFF. DNA for the CDR3: TGTGCCAGCTCACCACGCACCACTGCGGATGAAAAACTGTTTTTT. V gene TRBV18 combines with J gene TRBJ1-4; D is ambiguous. CDR3 length equals 15 residues. Germline CDR1 is KGHSH and CDR2 is LQKENI. V was cut by 1 base and J by 6 bases, with 12 bases left in between.

The CDR3 DNA follows: TGTGCCAGCAGCTTGGGACAGGGAGGCGCTGAGACCCAGTACTTC. Its protein product is CASSLGQGGAETQYF. The chain combines TRBV7-9 with TRBJ2-5, with 9 bases aligning to TRBD1. CDR1 and CDR2 (germline): SEHNR, FQNEAQ (reference sequence). V dropped 3 bases and J dropped 5; count of bases not matched to a gene: 7. The CDR3 loop spans 15 amino acids.

In this sample, this clone turned up many times. The chain employs TRBV6-5 and TRBJ1-5; a possible D gene is TRBD1 (5 bases). The CDR3 extends over 15 amino acids. V dropped 0 bases and J dropped 5 bases, with 11 bases sitting between them. Germline V gene lookup returns CDR1 MNHEY and CDR2 SVGAGI. The CDR3 DNA reads TGTGCCAGCAGTTACTCGATCTGGGGGGATCAGCCCCAGCATTTT. This sequence encodes CASSYSIWGDQPQHF.

The chain links TRBV6-5 to TRBJ2-7; tentative D call: TRBD2 (5 bases). CDR1 MNHEY and CDR2 SVGAGI come from the germline V gene. Trimming shortened V by 6 bases and J by 2 bases, and 14 bases separated the two germline ends. The CDR3 contains 14 residues. CDR3 in DNA: TGTGCCAGCAGACGCGTCGGGGTCGCCTACGAGCAGTACTTC. Amino acid sequence: CASRRVGVAYEQYF.

The chain recombines TRBV5-4 with TRBJ2-3; TRBD2 matches 8 bases. The CDR3 has 15 residues. V trimming: 4 bases; J trimming: 3 bases; junction bases outside the gene matches: 7. Germline CDR1 is SGHNT and CDR2 is YYREEE (reference sequence). The CDR3 coding sequence is TGTGCCAGCAGCCCCCGGGGGGGGGCAACAGATACGCAGTATTTT. Its protein is CASSPRGGATDTQYF.

The rearrangement uses TRBV2 and TRBJ2-3, with 9 bases lining up with TRBD1. The CDR3 totals 14 residues. V gave up 6 bases and J gave up 3 bases; unmatched junction bases: 4. Germline values: CDR1 SNHLY, CDR2 FYNNEI. CDR3 nucleotides: TGTGCCAGCAGGGTCGACAGGGGGACAGATACGCAGTATTTT. It translates to CASRVDRGTDTQYF.

This chain joins TRBV14 and TRBJ2-2; TRBD1 might be the D (5 bases). In germline, CDR1 is SGHDN, CDR2 FVKESK. V dropped 1 base and J dropped 3 bases, with 9 bases sitting between them. CDR3 size: 15 residues. This chain's CDR3 is CASSQVRVHTGELFF. CDR3 sequence (DNA): TGTGCCAGCAGCCAAGTCAGGGTGCACACCGGGGAGCTGTTTTTT.

The genes are TRBV4-2 and TRBJ1-6; tentatively, D is TRBD1 (5 bases). CDR3 size: 16 residues. Germline lookup yields CDR1 LGHNA and CDR2 YNFKEQ. V was shortened by 6 bases and J by 4 bases, with 16 bases between the two germline ends. In nucleotides, the CDR3 is TGTGCCAGCAGTCCCTCGGAAGGGGCATATAATTCACCCCTCCACTTT. It specifies CASSPSEGAYNSPLHF.

This clone was detected once. The chain employs TRBV7-2 and TRBJ1-4; D remains ambiguous. The CDR3 has 15 amino acids. The germline V and J ends were trimmed by 0 bases and 5 bases, with 10 bases remaining between them. Germline assignment: CDR1 SGHTA and CDR2 FQGNSA. CDR3 in amino acids: CASSLARAGNEKLFF. CDR3 nucleotides: TGTGCCAGCAGCTTAGCGCGGGCAGGAAATGAAAAACTGTTTTTT.

The genes are TRBV21-1 and TRBJ1-2. TRBV21-1 is reported as a pseudogene. The CDR3 consists of 20 residues. CDR3 in amino acids: CASSKAEFRGLPKANYGYTF. The CDR3 coding sequence is TGTGCCAGCAGCAAAGCTGAGTTTAGGGGACTGCCAAAAGCTAACTATGGCTACACCTTC.

The J gene is TRBJ1-4, the V gene TRBV19, with 9 nucleotides matching TRBD1. Losses at the gene ends were 5 bases for V and 6 bases for J; bases not matched to a gene: 7. Germline lookup yields CDR1 LNHDA and CDR2 SQIVND (reference sequence). The CDR3 covers 15 residues. The CDR3, as DNA: TGTGCCAGTAGTTGGGGACAGGGTTCTTATGAAAAACTGTTTTTT. Its translation: CASSWGQGSYEKLFF.